Listed below are T cell receptor beta chains from one sample, sequenced in a study of glioma-infiltrating T cells after dendritic cell vaccination. This table comes from immunoSEQ multiplex PCR, and its TCRdb copy is limited to in-frame clones, with some not included. The repertoire includes 65,000 or so clones, around 86% of them detected once, and about 9.9% sits in the top ten. The specimen comprised blood, sampled after dendritic cell vaccination. The source is a human donor with glioblastoma. Both conserved end residues are part of each CDR3. A D gene is named only where the DNA matches it firmly. Rows give clone size only sometimes, using once, few, many, or a class for an expanded clone.

v_gene: TRBV4-2
abundance: -
j_gene: TRBJ1-2
d_gene: TRBD1
CDR3nt: TGTGCCAGCAGCCAACGGACAGGGGATTATAACTATGGCTACACCTTC
CDR3aa: CASSQRTGDYNYGYTF

v_gene: TRBV9
abundance: -
j_gene: TRBJ1-1
d_gene: -
CDR3nt: TGTGCCAGCAGCCCCCGAGACACTGAAGCTTTCTTT
CDR3aa: CASSPRDTEAFF

v_gene: TRBV6-1
abundance: few
j_gene: TRBJ1-1
d_gene: TRBD1
CDR3nt: TGTGCCAGCAGAGTCTCCGGGACAGTGAACACTGAAGCTTTCTTT
CDR3aa: CASRVSGTVNTEAFF

v_gene: TRBV6-1
abundance: -
j_gene: TRBJ2-1
d_gene: -
CDR3nt: TGTGCCAGCAACCGGGGGTCCTACAATGAGCAGTTCTTC
CDR3aa: CASNRGSYNEQFF

v_gene: TRBV9
abundance: -
j_gene: TRBJ1-5
d_gene: TRBD1
CDR3nt: TGTGCCAGCAGCACCGGACAGGGAGGCAATCAGCCCCAGCATTTT
CDR3aa: CASSTGQGGNQPQHF

v_gene: TRBV4-2
abundance: -
j_gene: TRBJ1-1
d_gene: -
CDR3nt: TGTGCCAGCAGCCAAGAAGGGGTGATCACTGAAGCTTTCTTT
CDR3aa: CASSQEGVITEAFF

v_gene: TRBV27
abundance: -
j_gene: TRBJ1-2
d_gene: -
CDR3nt: TGTGCCAGCAGTCAAGAGCTCGGGACACTAAACTATGGCTACACCTTC
CDR3aa: CASSQELGTLNYGYTF

v_gene: TRBV5-1
abundance: -
j_gene: TRBJ2-7
d_gene: TRBD2
CDR3nt: TGCGCCAGCAGCTTGGAGCTGGCTAGCGGGAGGACTCAAGGTATTTACGAGCAGTACTTC
CDR3aa: CASSLELASGRTQGIYEQYF

v_gene: TRBV25-1
abundance: -
j_gene: TRBJ1-5
d_gene: -
CDR3nt: TGTGCCAGCAGTCCTCGGGGGGGGCATCAGCCCCAGCATTTT
CDR3aa: CASSPRGGHQPQHF

v_gene: TRBV2
abundance: -
j_gene: TRBJ2-3
d_gene: -
CDR3nt: TGTGCCAGCAGTGCCGGGAGCTTCACAGATACGCAGTATTTT
CDR3aa: CASSAGSFTDTQYF

v_gene: TRBV5-6
abundance: once
j_gene: TRBJ1-4
d_gene: TRBD1
CDR3nt: TGTGCCAGCAGCTCTATGACAGGGCTGGGTGAAAAACTGTTTTTT
CDR3aa: CASSSMTGLGEKLFF

v_gene: TRBV19
abundance: -
j_gene: TRBJ1-4
d_gene: -
CDR3nt: TGTGCCAGTAGTATAGTGGCAAGACAAAATGAAAAACTGTTTTTT
CDR3aa: CASSIVARQNEKLFF

v_gene: TRBV30
abundance: -
j_gene: TRBJ1-3
d_gene: -
CDR3nt: TGTGCCTGGAGCTGGGTTTCGACTGCTGGAAACACCATATATTTT
CDR3aa: CAWSWVSTAGNTIYF

v_gene: TRBV7-9
abundance: -
j_gene: TRBJ1-1
d_gene: TRBD1
CDR3nt: TGTGCCAGCAGCGACAGGGGGACTGAAGCTTTCTTT
CDR3aa: CASSDRGTEAFF

v_gene: TRBV5-1
abundance: -
j_gene: TRBJ1-5
d_gene: TRBD1
CDR3nt: TGCGCCAGCAGCTACGATGGGACAGGGGTTCAGCCCCAGCATTTT
CDR3aa: CASSYDGTGVQPQHF

v_gene: TRBV5-8
abundance: -
j_gene: TRBJ1-2
d_gene: -
CDR3nt: TGTGCCAGCAGCTTGAAGTTAACAGTCGGCGACTATGGCTACACCTTC
CDR3aa: CASSLKLTVGDYGYTF

v_gene: TRBV19
abundance: -
j_gene: TRBJ2-1
d_gene: TRBD2
CDR3nt: TGTGCCAGTAGCGGGGGGTCGACAGTAAATGAGCAGTTCTTC
CDR3aa: CASSGGSTVNEQFF

v_gene: TRBV12-5
abundance: -
j_gene: TRBJ1-5
d_gene: TRBD1
CDR3nt: TGTGCTAGTGTTCCGGGGGGGCAGGGGGAATATCAGCCCCAGCATTTT
CDR3aa: CASVPGGQGEYQPQHF